Presented here are 18 T cell receptor beta chains from one specimen sequenced in a study of breast tumors, draining lymph nodes, adjacent tissues. One entry per CDR3 protein, called by TCRdb with MiXCR from the multiplex PCR reads. This table has fewer than 30,000 distinct CDR3 sequences, about 70% appearing once. Sequencing was done on a sample of tumor-adjacent breast tissue. These receptors originate from a female donor with breast cancer. Some clones in this sample may be carry-over from other donors' samples.

This chain uses TRBV13 with TRBJ2-7; D is possibly TRBD2 (6 bases). With 5 bases removed from V and 2 bases from J, the gap between germline ends came to 16 bases. Germline CDR1 and CDR2: PRHDT and FYEKMQ (reference sequence). CDR3 length: 15 amino acids. CDR3 DNA sequence: TGTGCCAGCAGCACTCTCCGGGAGCCCCCCTACGAGCAGTACTTC. It codes for CASSTLREPPYEQYF.

The genes are TRBV20-1 and TRBJ2-1; the D gene is possibly TRBD2 (5 bases). Trimming pared 6 bases from V and 6 bases from J, leaving 18 bases between. There are 14 residues in the CDR3. Germline lookup yields CDR1 DFQATT and CDR2 SNEGSKA (reference sequence). The CDR3 region is CSALLGSSVNEQFF. CDR3 nucleotide sequence: TGCAGTGCCTTATTGGGGAGTAGTGTCAATGAGCAGTTCTTC.

The V gene is TRBV20-1, the J gene TRBJ1-2, with TRBD1 as a possible D gene (5 bases). Per germline, CDR1 DFQATT and CDR2 SNEGSKA (reference sequence). Trimming removed 3 bases from V and 8 bases from J, with 16 bases in between. The CDR3 has 13 residues. CDR3 protein: CSASPGTSIGYTF. CDR3 sequence (DNA): TGCAGTGCTAGCCCAGGGACCAGCATAGGCTACACCTTC.

The J gene is TRBJ2-7, the V gene TRBV7-9; 9 bases map to TRBD2. Germline CDR1 and CDR2: SEHNR and FQNEAQ (reference sequence). This CDR3 is built from 17 residues. V lost 4 bases to trimming and J lost 4 bases; unmatched junction nucleotides: 14. CDR3 loop: CASSSLPRTSVGYEQYF. Written as DNA, the CDR3 is TGTGCCAGCAGCTCACTCCCTAGGACTAGCGTGGGGTACGAGCAGTACTTC.

This sequence joins TRBV20-1 and TRBJ1-2; D gene uncertain. Germline V lookup: CDR1 DFQATT, CDR2 SNEGSKA (reference sequence). Trimming pared 0 bases from V and 0 bases from J, leaving 14 bases between. The CDR3 covers 16 residues. The CDR3 nucleotides are TGCAGTGCTAGAGACGCGTCCAGGCCGACTAACTATGGCTACACCTTC. Amino acids: CSARDASRPTNYGYTF.

The table lists this clonotype with a count of one. This chain connects TRBV10-3 to TRBJ2-3; 8 bases align to TRBD1. With 3 bases clipped from V and 6 bases from J, the junction kept 8 bases outside the gene matches. Per germline, CDR1 ENHRY and CDR2 SYGVKD. The CDR3 contains 15 residues. The chain's CDR3 is CAISERSRGQDTQYF. The CDR3 nucleotides are TGTGCCATCAGTGAACGAAGCAGGGGGCAGGATACGCAGTATTTT.

A word on this clonotype: Its ends do not fully match the called genes, so a read error is possible. This rearrangement joins TRBV7-8 to TRBJ1-6; D ambiguous. The germline V gene has CDR1 SGHVS and CDR2 FQNEAQ. The CDR3 consists of 13 residues. This CDR3 reads CASSLVGGSRLHF. The CDR3 DNA sequence: TGTGCCAGCAGCTTAGTTGGCGGGTCACGCCTCCACTTT.

J is TRBJ1-6 and V is TRBV20-1; 9 nucleotides line up with TRBD1. Trimming cost V 0 bases and J 5 bases; bases outside gene matches: 5. The CDR3 has 16 residues. Germline CDR1 and CDR2: DFQATT and SNEGSKA (reference sequence). Written as DNA, the CDR3 is TGCAGTGCTAGAGATGAGACAGGGGGGAATAATTCACCCCTCCACTTT. Amino acid sequence: CSARDETGGNNSPLHF.

A single count supports this clonotype. The DNA of the CDR3 is TGTGCCAGCAGCTTCCTCGGGGAGAACGAGCAGTACTTC. This codes for CASSFLGENEQYF. The chain has TRBV7-9 and TRBJ2-7, with a possible D match to TRBD2 (5 bases). The CDR3 consists of 13 residues. The germline CDR1 and CDR2 sequences are SEHNR and FQNEAQ (reference sequence). Trimming left V 3 bases short and J 5 bases short, with 11 bases between. Variable domain in full (rest from reference TRBV7-9 and TRBJ2-7): DTGVSQNPRHKITKRGQNVTFRCDPISEHNRLYWYRQTLGQGPEFLTYFQNEAQLEKSRLLSDRFSAERPKGSFSTLEIQRTEQGDSAMYLCASSFLGENEQYFGPGTRLTVT.

The chain joins TRBV20-1 to TRBJ2-1; D remains ambiguous. Germline CDR1 and CDR2: DFQATT and SNEGSKA (reference sequence). The CDR3 consists of 14 residues. V gave up 2 bases and J gave up 4 bases, with 12 bases separating them. In DNA, the CDR3 is TGCAGTGCTAGACACGCTATCCAATACAATGAGCAGTTCTTC. Its protein product is CSARHAIQYNEQFF.

On this clonotype: A much bigger clone sits one base away, suggesting this may be a read error. The gene calls are TRBV10-3 and TRBJ1-1; tentatively, D is TRBD1 (5 bases). Germline loops: CDR1 ENHRY, CDR2 SYGVKD. The CDR3 covers 14 residues. Here the CDR3 reads CTISPRGMNTEAFF. CDR3 sequence (DNA): TGTACCATCAGCCCGCGGGGGATGAACACTGAAGCTTTCTTT.

The chain employs TRBV19 and TRBJ2-1; 12 bases are a match to TRBD2. Germline CDR1 reads LNHDA; CDR2 reads SQIVND (reference sequence). The CDR3 sequence is 15 residues long. The trim removed 7 bases at V and 8 bases at J, leaving 9 bases unmatched. The CDR3, as DNA: TGTGCCAGTAAGACACTAGCGGGAGGTGCGTATGAGCAGTTCTTC. Translated, it gives CASKTLAGGAYEQFF.

At least ten counts were recorded for this clonotype. The CDR3 loop reads CSVATLPEQFF. For the CDR3, the DNA is TGCAGCGTTGCTACCCTGCCTGAGCAGTTCTTC. The chain employs TRBV29-1 and TRBJ2-1; D gene uncertain. The CDR3 spans 11 residues. The germline gives CDR1 SQVTM, CDR2 ANQGSEA. V lost 4 bases to trimming and J lost 9 bases, with 10 bases between them.

A few counts support this clonotype. This chain links TRBV20-1 with TRBJ1-5, with D perhaps TRBD1 (6 bases). The CDR3 spans 14 residues. Germline values: CDR1 DFQATT, CDR2 SNEGSKA (reference sequence). V gave up 4 bases and J gave up 1 base, with 11 bases separating them. The DNA for the CDR3 is TGCAGTGCTAACAGGGCTGCCAGCAATCAGCCCCAGCATTTT. As protein: CSANRAASNQPQHF.

Judged by abundance, this clonotype is medium-sized. The chain links TRBV2 to TRBJ1-6, with 7 nucleotides matching TRBD1. Germline trimming cut 8 bases from V and 10 bases from J; bases unmatched to any gene: 5. The CDR3 has 12 amino acids. CDR1 is SNHLY, CDR2 FYNNEI, per germline. CDR3 coding DNA: TGTGCCAGCCGGGACAGTGGGTCACCCCTCCACTTT. Its translation is CASRDSGSPLHF.

The chain employs TRBV6-1 and TRBJ1-6; D gene ambiguous. Germline V lookup: CDR1 MNHNS, CDR2 SASEGT. Trimming pared 0 bases from V and 7 bases from J, leaving 4 bases between. The CDR3 runs 13 residues. Here the CDR3 reads CASSEAQNSPLHF. CDR3 DNA: TGTGCCAGCAGTGAAGCGCAGAATTCACCCCTCCACTTT.

This clonotype was seen just once. J is TRBJ1-6 and V is TRBV20-1, with TRBD1 as a possible D gene (5 bases). V lost 0 bases and J 6 bases, leaving 15 bases between the germline ends. Germline V lookup: CDR1 DFQATT, CDR2 SNEGSKA (reference sequence). The CDR3 is made up of 16 amino acids. The CDR3 DNA is TGCAGTGCTAGAGATTTGAAACAGGAGGGTAATTCACCCCTCCACTTT. Translating gives CSARDLKQEGNSPLHF.

This chain connects TRBV7-3 to TRBJ2-1; D remains ambiguous. Germline V gene lookup returns CDR1 SGHTA and CDR2 FQGTGA. V gave up 0 bases and J gave up 12 bases, with 9 bases separating them. This CDR3 spans 12 amino acids. The CDR3 region is CASSLTLVGQFF. The DNA for the CDR3 is TGTGCCAGCAGCTTAACGTTAGTAGGGCAGTTCTTC.